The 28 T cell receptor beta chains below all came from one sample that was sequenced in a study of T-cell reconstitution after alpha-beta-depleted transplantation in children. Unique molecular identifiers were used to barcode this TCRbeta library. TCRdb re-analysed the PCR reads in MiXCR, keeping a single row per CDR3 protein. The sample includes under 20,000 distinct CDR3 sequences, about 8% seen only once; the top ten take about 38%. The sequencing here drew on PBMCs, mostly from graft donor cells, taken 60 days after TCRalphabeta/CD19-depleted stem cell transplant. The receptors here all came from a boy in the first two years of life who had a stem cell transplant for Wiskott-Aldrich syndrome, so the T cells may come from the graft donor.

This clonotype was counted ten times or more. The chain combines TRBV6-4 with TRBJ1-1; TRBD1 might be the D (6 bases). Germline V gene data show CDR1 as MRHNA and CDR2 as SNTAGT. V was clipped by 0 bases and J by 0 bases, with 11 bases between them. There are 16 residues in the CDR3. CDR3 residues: CASSDSTGPMNTEAFF. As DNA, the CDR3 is TGTGCCAGCAGTGACTCAACAGGGCCCATGAACACTGAAGCTTTCTTT.

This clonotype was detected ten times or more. CDR3 protein: CSASGSGTDTQYF. CDR3 DNA sequence: TGCAGTGCTAGTGGGAGTGGCACAGATACGCAGTATTTT. The V and J genes are TRBV20-1 and TRBJ2-3, with D perhaps matching TRBD2 (5 bases). V lost 3 bases and J lost 1, with 8 bases in between. CDR1 is DFQATT and CDR2 is SNEGSKA in the germline V gene (reference sequence). CDR3 length: 13 amino acids.

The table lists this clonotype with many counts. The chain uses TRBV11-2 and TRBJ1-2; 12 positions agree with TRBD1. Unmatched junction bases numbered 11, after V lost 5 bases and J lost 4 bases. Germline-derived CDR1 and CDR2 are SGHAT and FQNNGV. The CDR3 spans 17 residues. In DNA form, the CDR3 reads TGTGCCAGCAGCCCCGGGACAGGGGGCTCCGACGGCTATGGCTACACCTTC. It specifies CASSPGTGGSDGYGYTF.

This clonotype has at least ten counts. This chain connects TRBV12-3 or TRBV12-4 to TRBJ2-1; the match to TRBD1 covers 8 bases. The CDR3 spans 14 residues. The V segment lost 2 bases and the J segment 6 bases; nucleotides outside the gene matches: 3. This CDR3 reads CASSLSGQGNEQFF. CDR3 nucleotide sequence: TGTGCCAGCAGTTTATCCGGACAGGGCAATGAGCAGTTCTTC.

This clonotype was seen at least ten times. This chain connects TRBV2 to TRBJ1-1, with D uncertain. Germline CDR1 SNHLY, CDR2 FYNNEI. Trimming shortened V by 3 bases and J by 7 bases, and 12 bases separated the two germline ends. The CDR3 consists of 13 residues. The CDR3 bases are TGTGCCAGCAGTGAGCGTCGACGTATTGAAGCTTTCTTT. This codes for CASSERRRIEAFF.

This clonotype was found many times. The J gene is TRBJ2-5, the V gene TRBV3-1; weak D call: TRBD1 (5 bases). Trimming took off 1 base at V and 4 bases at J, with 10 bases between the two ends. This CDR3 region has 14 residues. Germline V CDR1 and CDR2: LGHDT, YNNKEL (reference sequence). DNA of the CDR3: TGTGCCAGCAGCCAAGCTTTTAGGGGAGAGACCCAGTACTTC. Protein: CASSQAFRGETQYF.

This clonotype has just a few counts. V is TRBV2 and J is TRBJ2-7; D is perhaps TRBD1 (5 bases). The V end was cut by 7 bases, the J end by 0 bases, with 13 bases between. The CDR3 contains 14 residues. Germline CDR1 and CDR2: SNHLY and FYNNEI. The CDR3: CASTGQLPSYEQYF. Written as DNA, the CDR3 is TGTGCCAGCACCGGACAACTACCCTCCTACGAGCAGTACTTC.

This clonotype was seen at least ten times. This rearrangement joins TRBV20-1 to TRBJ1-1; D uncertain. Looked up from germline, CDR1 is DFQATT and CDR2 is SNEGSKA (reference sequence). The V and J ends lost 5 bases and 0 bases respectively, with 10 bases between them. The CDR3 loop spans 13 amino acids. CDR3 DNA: TGCAGTGCTGCCCACAGTATGAACACTGAAGCTTTCTTT. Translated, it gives CSAAHSMNTEAFF.

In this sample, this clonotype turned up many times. CDR3 nucleotides: TGTGCCAGCAGTCCAACAGGAGGTAGCAATCAGCCCCAGCATTTT. The encoded protein is CASSPTGGSNQPQHF. This chain connects TRBV28 to TRBJ1-5, with a possible D match to TRBD1 (5 bases). The germline CDR1 and CDR2 sequences are MDHEN and SYDVKM. The V and J ends lost 5 bases and 0 bases respectively, with 11 bases between them. The CDR3 runs 15 residues.

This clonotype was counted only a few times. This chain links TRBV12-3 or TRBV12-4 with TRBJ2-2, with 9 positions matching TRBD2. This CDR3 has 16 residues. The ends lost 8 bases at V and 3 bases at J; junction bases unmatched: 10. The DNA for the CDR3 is TGTGCCAGCGGAACAGGTAGCGGGAGATACACCGGGGAGCTGTTTTTT. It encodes CASGTGSGRYTGELFF.

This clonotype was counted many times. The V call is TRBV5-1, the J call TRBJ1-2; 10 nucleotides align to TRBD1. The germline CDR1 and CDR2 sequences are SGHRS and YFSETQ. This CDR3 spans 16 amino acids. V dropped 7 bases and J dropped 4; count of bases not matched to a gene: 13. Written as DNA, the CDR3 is TGCGCCAGCCGTAGGGACAGGGGAAGAGGGGGCTATGGCTACACCTTC. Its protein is CASRRDRGRGGYGYTF.

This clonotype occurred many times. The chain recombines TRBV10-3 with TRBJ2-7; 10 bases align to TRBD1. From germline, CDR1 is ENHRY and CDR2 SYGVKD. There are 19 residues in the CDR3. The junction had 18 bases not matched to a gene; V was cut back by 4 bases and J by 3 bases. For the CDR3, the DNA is TGTGCCATCAGTGTAGAGCACCCAAAACCGGGACAGGGGTTCTACGAGCAGTACTTC. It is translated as CAISVEHPKPGQGFYEQYF.

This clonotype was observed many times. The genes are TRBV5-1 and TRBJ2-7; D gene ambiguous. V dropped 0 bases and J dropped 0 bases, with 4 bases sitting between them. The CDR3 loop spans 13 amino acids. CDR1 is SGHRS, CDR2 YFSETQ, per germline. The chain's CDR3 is CASSLDNSYEQYF. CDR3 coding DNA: TGCGCCAGCAGCTTGGACAACTCCTACGAGCAGTACTTC.

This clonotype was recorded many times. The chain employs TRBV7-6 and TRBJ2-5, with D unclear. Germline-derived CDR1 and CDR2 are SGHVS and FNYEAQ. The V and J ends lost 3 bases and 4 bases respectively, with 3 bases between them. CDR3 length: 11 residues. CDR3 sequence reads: CASSFGETQYF. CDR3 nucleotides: TGTGCCAGCAGCTTTGGAGAGACCCAGTACTTC.

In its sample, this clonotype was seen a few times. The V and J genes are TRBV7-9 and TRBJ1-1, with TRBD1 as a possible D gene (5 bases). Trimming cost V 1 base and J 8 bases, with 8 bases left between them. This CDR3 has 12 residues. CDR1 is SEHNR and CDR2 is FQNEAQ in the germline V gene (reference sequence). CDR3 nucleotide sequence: TGTGCCAGCAGCTTAGGTCCAGGGGAAGCTTTCTTT. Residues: CASSLGPGEAFF.

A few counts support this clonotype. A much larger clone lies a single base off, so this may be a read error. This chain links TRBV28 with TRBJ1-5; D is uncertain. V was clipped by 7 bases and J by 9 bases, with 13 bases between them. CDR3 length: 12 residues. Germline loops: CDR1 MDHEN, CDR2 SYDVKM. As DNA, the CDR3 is TGTGCCAGCACCTCTCTACATCCGCCCCAGCATTTT. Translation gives CASTSLHPPQHF.

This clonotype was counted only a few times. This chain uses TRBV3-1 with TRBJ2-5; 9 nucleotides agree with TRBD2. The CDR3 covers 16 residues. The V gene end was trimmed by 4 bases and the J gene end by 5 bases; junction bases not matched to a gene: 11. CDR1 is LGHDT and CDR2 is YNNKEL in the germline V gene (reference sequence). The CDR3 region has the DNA TGTGCCAGCAGCCTCGGGACTAGCCTAGGAGGGGAGACCCAGTACTTC. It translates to CASSLGTSLGGETQYF.

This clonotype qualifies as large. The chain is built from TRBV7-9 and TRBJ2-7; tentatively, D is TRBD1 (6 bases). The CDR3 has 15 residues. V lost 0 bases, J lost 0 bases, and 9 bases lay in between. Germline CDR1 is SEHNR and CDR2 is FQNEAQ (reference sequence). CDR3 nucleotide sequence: TGTGCCAGCAGCTTAGCGGGACAAAACTCCTACGAGCAGTACTTC. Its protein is CASSLAGQNSYEQYF.

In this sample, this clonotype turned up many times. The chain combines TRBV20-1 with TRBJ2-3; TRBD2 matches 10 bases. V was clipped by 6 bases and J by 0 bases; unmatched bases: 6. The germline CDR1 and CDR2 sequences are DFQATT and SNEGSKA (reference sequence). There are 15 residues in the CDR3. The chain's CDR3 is CSAPRAGGSTDTQYF. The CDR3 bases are TGCAGTGCCCCGAGAGCGGGAGGGAGCACAGATACGCAGTATTTT.

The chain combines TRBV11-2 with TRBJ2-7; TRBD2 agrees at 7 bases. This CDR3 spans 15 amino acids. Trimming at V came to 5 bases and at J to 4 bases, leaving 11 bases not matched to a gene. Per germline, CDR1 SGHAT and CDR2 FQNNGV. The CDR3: CASSNIKAGRYEQYF. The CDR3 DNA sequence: TGTGCCAGCAGCAACATTAAAGCGGGAAGGTACGAGCAGTACTTC.

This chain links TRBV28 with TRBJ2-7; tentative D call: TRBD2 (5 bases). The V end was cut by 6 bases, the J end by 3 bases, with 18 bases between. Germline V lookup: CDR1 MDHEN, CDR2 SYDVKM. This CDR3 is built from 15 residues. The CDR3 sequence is CASRSTQAALYEQYF. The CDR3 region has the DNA TGTGCCAGCAGGTCCACTCAAGCGGCGCTCTACGAGCAGTACTTC. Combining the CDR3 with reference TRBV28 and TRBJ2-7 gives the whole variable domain DVKVTQSSRYLVKRTGEKVFLECVQDMDHENMFWYRQDPGLGLRLIYFSYDVKMKEKGDIPEGYSVSREKKERFSLILESASTNQTSMYLCASRSTQAALYEQYFGPGTRLTVT.

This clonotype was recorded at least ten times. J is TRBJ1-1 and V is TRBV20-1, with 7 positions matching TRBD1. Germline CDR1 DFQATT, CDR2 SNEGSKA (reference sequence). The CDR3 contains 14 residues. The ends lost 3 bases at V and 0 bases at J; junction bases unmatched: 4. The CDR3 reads CSASADRVNTEAFF. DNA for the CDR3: TGCAGTGCTAGTGCCGACAGGGTGAACACTGAAGCTTTCTTT.

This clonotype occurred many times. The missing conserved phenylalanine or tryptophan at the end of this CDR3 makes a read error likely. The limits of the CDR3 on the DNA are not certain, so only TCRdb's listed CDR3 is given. The CDR3 reads CAWSVAVPNVN. The chain employs TRBV30 and TRBJ2-1. The CDR3 spans 11 amino acids, including both terminal residues. The V gene's germline CDR1 is GTSNPN and CDR2 SVGIG (reference sequence).

The CDR3 region is CASSLRTHYEQYF. The CDR3 nucleotides are TGTGCCAGCAGCTTACGGACTCACTACGAGCAGTACTTC. The chain links TRBV7-2 to TRBJ2-7; TRBD2 is a possible D gene (5 bases). This CDR3 contains 13 residues. Per germline, CDR1 SGHTA and CDR2 FQGNSA. V shed 2 bases and J shed 3 bases, with 8 bases lying between them.

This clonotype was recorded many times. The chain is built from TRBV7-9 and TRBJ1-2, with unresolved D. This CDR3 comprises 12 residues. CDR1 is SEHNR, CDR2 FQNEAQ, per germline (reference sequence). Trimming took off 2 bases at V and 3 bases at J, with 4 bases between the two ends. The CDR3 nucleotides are TGTGCCAGCAGCTTATTCGACTATGGCTACACCTTC. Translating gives CASSLFDYGYTF.

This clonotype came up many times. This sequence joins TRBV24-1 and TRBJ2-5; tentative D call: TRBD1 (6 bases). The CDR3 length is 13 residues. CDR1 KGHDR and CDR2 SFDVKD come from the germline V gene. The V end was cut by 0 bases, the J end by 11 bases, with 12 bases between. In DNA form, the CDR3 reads TGTGCCACCAGTGATTTGCGAGGGGGACCACAGTACTTC. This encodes CATSDLRGGPQYF.

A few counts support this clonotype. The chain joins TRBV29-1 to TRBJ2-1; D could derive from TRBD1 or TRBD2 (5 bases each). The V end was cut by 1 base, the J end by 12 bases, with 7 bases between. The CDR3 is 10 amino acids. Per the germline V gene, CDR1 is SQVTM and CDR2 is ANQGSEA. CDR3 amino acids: CSVEVGVQFF. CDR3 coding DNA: TGCAGCGTTGAAGTGGGGGTGCAGTTCTTC.

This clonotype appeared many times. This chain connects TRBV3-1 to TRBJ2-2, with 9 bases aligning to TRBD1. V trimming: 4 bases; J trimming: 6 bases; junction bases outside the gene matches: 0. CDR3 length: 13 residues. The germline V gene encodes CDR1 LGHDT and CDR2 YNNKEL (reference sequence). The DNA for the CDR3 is TGTGCCAGCAGCCGACAGGGGGCCGGGGAGCTGTTTTTT. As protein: CASSRQGAGELFF.